The 20 T cell receptor beta chains below come from one sample, sequenced in a study of CD8 T cells in Susac syndrome. An input of roughly 0.5 to 1 ug of RNA was subjected to reverse transcription using random hexamers. One entry per CDR3 protein, called by TCRdb with MiXCR from the immunoSEQ multiplex PCR reads. The data hold tens of thousands of distinct CDR3 sequences, with approximately 93% observed a single time. Sequencing input: CD8+ T cells from PBMCs. The receptor set was obtained from a human donor with Susac syndrome.

The chain combines TRBV7-9 with TRBJ2-3, with TRBD1 as a possible D gene (6 bases). There are 14 residues in the CDR3. The ends were cut back, 4 bases at V and 6 bases at J, with 14 bases in the middle. CDR1 SEHNR and CDR2 FQNEAQ come from the germline V gene (reference sequence). CDR3 protein: CASSSPGHADTQYF. CDR3 DNA: TGTGCCAGCAGCTCGCCGGGACACGCGGATACGCAGTATTTT.

This chain links TRBV5-1 with TRBJ1-1; D not resolved. Trimming shortened V by 0 bases and J by 4 bases, and 7 bases separated the two germline ends. The germline CDR1 and CDR2 sequences are SGHRS and YFSETQ. This CDR3 region has 13 residues. CDR3 residues: CASSLAGRTEAFF. For the CDR3, the DNA is TGCGCCAGCAGCTTGGCCGGGCGCACTGAAGCTTTCTTT.

This chain connects TRBV6-2 or TRBV6-3 to TRBJ1-5; 7 nucleotides agree with TRBD1. The trim removed 6 bases at V and 5 bases at J, leaving 7 bases unmatched. The germline V gene encodes CDR1 MNHEY and CDR2 SVGEGT. The CDR3 runs to 14 residues. The CDR3 DNA follows: TGTGCCAGCAGCCCTATGACAGGGTATCAGCCCCAGCATTTT. Translating it yields CASSPMTGYQPQHF.

The rearrangement joins TRBV14 to TRBJ1-2; no reliable D call. The ends were cut back, 0 bases at V and 5 bases at J, with 10 bases in the middle. Germline CDR1 and CDR2: SGHDN and FVKESK. The CDR3 sequence is 14 residues long. Written as DNA, the CDR3 is TGTGCCAGCAGCCAAGATAGGGCAGGATATGGCTACACCTTC. This sequence encodes CASSQDRAGYGYTF.

The chain links TRBV7-6 to TRBJ1-6; TRBD1 agrees at 8 bases. CDR1 and CDR2 (germline): SGHVS, FNYEAQ. The trim removed 8 bases at V and 7 bases at J, leaving 4 bases unmatched. The CDR3 sequence is 13 residues long. The CDR3 region has the DNA TGTGCCAGCGGGGGGACAGGAAATTCACCCCTCCACTTT. Protein sequence: CASGGTGNSPLHF.

The CDR3 DNA reads as TGTGCCAGCAGTCTCGGGTACACCGGGGAGCTGTTTTTT. Protein product: CASSLGYTGELFF. The chain has TRBV6-5 and TRBJ2-2; D is unresolved. CDR1 and CDR2 from the germline V gene are MNHEY and SVGAGI. The CDR3 runs 13 residues. Trimming took 5 bases from V and 3 from J, leaving 7 bases between them.

The rearrangement joins TRBV4-1 to TRBJ1-1; D gene uncertain. CDR1 MGHRA and CDR2 YSYEKL come from the germline V gene. The length of the CDR3 is 15 residues. Trimming took 0 bases from V and 7 from J, leaving 15 bases between them. CDR3 nucleotides: TGCGCCAGCAGCCAAGATGTCGGGGTCTACGGTGAAGCTTTCTTT. It encodes CASSQDVGVYGEAFF.

The count of this clonotype is one. The CDR3 bases are TGTGCCAGCAGCCTCTCTGCAACTAATGAAAAACTGTTTTTT. Translation: CASSLSATNEKLFF. This chain joins TRBV9 and TRBJ1-4; D is undetermined. The CDR3 has 14 amino acids. The V gene lost 4 bases and the J gene lost 0 bases, with 7 bases spanning the gap. Germline values: CDR1 SGDLS, CDR2 YYNGEE.

The genes are TRBV7-9 and TRBJ2-1, with 8 bases that match TRBD2. V shed 1 base, J shed 9 bases, and the junction held 5 bases outside the gene matches. CDR1 SEHNR and CDR2 FQNEAQ come from the germline V gene (reference sequence). The CDR3 runs 14 residues. In nucleotides, the CDR3 is TGTGCCAGCAGCTTAGGAGCGGGGGTAGGTGAGCAGTTCTTC. It codes for CASSLGAGVGEQFF.

This chain connects TRBV20-1 to TRBJ1-2, with TRBD1 as a possible D gene (5 bases). CDR3 length: 12 amino acids. Per germline, CDR1 DFQATT and CDR2 SNEGSKA (reference sequence). V was cut by 0 bases and J by 8 bases, with 10 bases left in between. The CDR3 loop is CSARDEGRGYTF. The CDR3 DNA follows: TGCAGTGCTAGAGATGAGGGGAGAGGCTACACCTTC.

The V and J genes are TRBV7-2 and TRBJ2-1, with 7 positions matching TRBD1. J gave up 6 bases and V 7 bases, and 15 bases lay outside the gene matches. Germline assignment: CDR1 SGHTA and CDR2 FQGNSA. CDR3 size: 16 residues. The CDR3 nucleotides are TGTGCCAGCATCTTTCCGAGGGGGCGCAGTCCCAATGAGCAGTTCTTC. It specifies CASIFPRGRSPNEQFF. The full variable domain, in which reference TRBV7-2 and TRBJ2-1 provide the parts outside the CDR3, is GAGVSQSPSNKVTEKGKDVELRCDPISGHTALYWYRQSLGQGLEFLIYFQGNSAPDKSGLPSDRFSAERTGGSVSTLTIQRTQQEDSAVYLCASIFPRGRSPNEQFFGPGTRLTVL.

CDR3 region: CASSLVQGGYTGELFF. The CDR3 region has the DNA TGTGCCAGCAGCTTGGTTCAGGGGGGCTACACCGGGGAGCTGTTTTTT. The V call is TRBV13, the J call TRBJ2-2, with a tentative D call TRBD1 (7 bases). Germline loops: CDR1 PRHDT, CDR2 FYEKMQ (reference sequence). The CDR3 totals 16 residues. V shed 3 bases and J shed 3 bases, with 14 bases lying between them.

The chain has TRBV11-2 and TRBJ2-4, with a possible D match to TRBD2 (6 bases). Trimming took off 5 bases at V and 1 base at J, with 18 bases between the two ends. This CDR3 is built from 17 residues. In germline, CDR1 is SGHAT, CDR2 FQNNGV. The CDR3 here is CASSLGRGGRAKNIQYF. The CDR3 DNA is TGTGCCAGCAGCCTGGGGCGAGGAGGGCGGGCCAAAAACATTCAGTACTTC. Filled out from reference TRBV11-2 and TRBJ2-4, the complete variable domain reads EAGVAQSPRYKIIEKRQSVAFWCNPISGHATLYWYQQILGQGPKLLIQFQNNGVVDDSQLPKDRFSAERLKGVDSTLKIQPAKLEDSAVYLCASSLGRGGRAKNIQYFGAGTRLSVL.

The J gene is TRBJ1-2, the V gene TRBV13; D perhaps matches TRBD1 (5 bases). The CDR3 consists of 14 residues. Trimming pared 5 bases from V and 4 bases from J, leaving 14 bases between. Germline CDR1 and CDR2: PRHDT and FYEKMQ (reference sequence). This CDR3 is CASSAGRGSYGYTF. The CDR3, as DNA: TGTGCCAGCAGCGCAGGGAGGGGAAGCTATGGCTACACCTTC.

The sample holds one count of this clonotype. The chain recombines TRBV9 with TRBJ2-5; perhaps TRBD2 as D (5 bases). V was cut by 0 bases and J by 2 bases, with 8 bases left in between. Per germline, CDR1 SGDLS and CDR2 YYNGEE. This CDR3 contains 14 residues. The CDR3 here is CASSVAKRQETQYF. Written as DNA, the CDR3 is TGTGCCAGCAGCGTAGCAAAGCGGCAAGAGACCCAGTACTTC. The variable domain in full, with the rest retrieved from reference TRBV9 and TRBJ2-5, is DSGVTQTPKHLITATGQRVTLRCSPRSGDLSVYWYQQSLDQGLQFLIQYYNGEERAKGNILERFSAQQFPDLHSELNLSSLELGDSALYFCASSVAKRQETQYFGPGTRLLVL.

A few counts support this clonotype. This chain joins TRBV5-1 and TRBJ1-2, with D unclear. CDR1 is SGHRS, CDR2 YFSETQ, per germline. There are 13 residues in the CDR3. The V and J ends lost 3 bases and 4 bases respectively, with 10 bases between them. The CDR3 loop is CASSSPDTYGYTF. The CDR3, as DNA: TGCGCCAGCAGCTCGCCCGACACCTATGGCTACACCTTC. Full variable domain (outside the CDR3, taken from reference TRBV5-1 and TRBJ1-2): KAGVTQTPRYLIKTRGQQVTLSCSPISGHRSVSWYQQTPGQGLQFLFEYFSETQRNKGNFPGRFSGRQFSNSRSEMNVSTLELGDSALYLCASSSPDTYGYTFGSGTRLTVV.

The chain has TRBV7-6 and TRBJ2-7; D may correspond to TRBD1 or TRBD2 (5 bases each). CDR1 and CDR2 (germline): SGHVS, FNYEAQ. Trimming shortened V by 2 bases and J by 4 bases, and 18 bases separated the two germline ends. This CDR3 spans 16 amino acids. Written as DNA, the CDR3 is TGTGCCAGCAGCTTATCCCGGCAGGGTGGGGGTTACGAGCAGTACTTC. Its protein is CASSLSRQGGGYEQYF. Drawing the rest from reference TRBV7-6 and TRBJ2-7, the complete variable domain is GAGVSQSPRYKVTKRGQDVALRCDPISGHVSLYWYRQALGQGPEFLTYFNYEAQQDKSGLPNDRFSAERPEGSISTLTIQRTEQRDSAMYRCASSLSRQGGGYEQYFGPGTRLTVT.

The V and J genes are TRBV7-9 and TRBJ1-2, with TRBD1 matching over 7 bases. Germline V gene sequence: CDR1 SEHNR, CDR2 FQNEAQ (reference sequence). The trim removed 3 bases at V and 4 bases at J, leaving 8 bases unmatched. This CDR3 is built from 15 residues. CDR3: CASSFRQGGTYGYTF. The CDR3 DNA reads TGTGCCAGCAGCTTCCGACAGGGAGGAACCTATGGCTACACCTTC.

V is TRBV2 and J is TRBJ2-1; D gene ambiguous. Germline V gene lookup returns CDR1 SNHLY and CDR2 FYNNEI. The ends were cut back, 8 bases at V and 3 bases at J, with 8 bases in the middle. The CDR3 is made up of 12 amino acids. The CDR3 is CASSDVYNEQFF. The CDR3 nucleotides read TGTGCCAGCTCCGACGTCTACAATGAGCAGTTCTTC. The full variable domain, rest sourced from reference TRBV2 and TRBJ2-1, is EPEVTQTPSHQVTQMGQEVILRCVPISNHLYFYWYRQILGQKVEFLVSFYNNEISEKSEIFDDQFSVERPDGSNFTLKIRSTKLEDSAMYFCASSDVYNEQFFGPGTRLTVL.

This rearrangement joins TRBV4-1 to TRBJ2-1, with 12 bases aligning to TRBD2. Germline V gene lookup returns CDR1 MGHRA and CDR2 YSYEKL. Trimming removed 1 base from V and 9 bases from J; junction bases left unmatched: 7. This CDR3 is 16 amino acids long. For the CDR3, the DNA is TGCGCCAGCAGCCAAGGACTAGCGGGGGCCCTAACTGAGCAGTTCTTC. This translates into CASSQGLAGALTEQFF.